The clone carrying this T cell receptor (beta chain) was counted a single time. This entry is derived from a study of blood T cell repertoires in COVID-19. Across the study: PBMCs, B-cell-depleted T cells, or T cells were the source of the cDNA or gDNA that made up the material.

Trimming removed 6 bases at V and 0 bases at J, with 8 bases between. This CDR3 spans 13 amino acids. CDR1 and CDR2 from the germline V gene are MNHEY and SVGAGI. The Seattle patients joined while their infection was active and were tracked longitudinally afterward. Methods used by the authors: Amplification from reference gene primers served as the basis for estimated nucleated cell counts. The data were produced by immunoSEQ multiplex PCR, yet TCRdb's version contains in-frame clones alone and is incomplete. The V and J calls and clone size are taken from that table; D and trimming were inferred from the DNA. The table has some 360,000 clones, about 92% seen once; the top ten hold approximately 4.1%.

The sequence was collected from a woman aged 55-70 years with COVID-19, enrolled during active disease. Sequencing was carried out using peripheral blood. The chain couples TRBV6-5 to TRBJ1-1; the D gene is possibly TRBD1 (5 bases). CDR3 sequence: CASSVQVNTEAFF. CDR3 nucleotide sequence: TGTGCCAGCAGCGTACAGGTGAACACTGAAGCTTTCTTT.